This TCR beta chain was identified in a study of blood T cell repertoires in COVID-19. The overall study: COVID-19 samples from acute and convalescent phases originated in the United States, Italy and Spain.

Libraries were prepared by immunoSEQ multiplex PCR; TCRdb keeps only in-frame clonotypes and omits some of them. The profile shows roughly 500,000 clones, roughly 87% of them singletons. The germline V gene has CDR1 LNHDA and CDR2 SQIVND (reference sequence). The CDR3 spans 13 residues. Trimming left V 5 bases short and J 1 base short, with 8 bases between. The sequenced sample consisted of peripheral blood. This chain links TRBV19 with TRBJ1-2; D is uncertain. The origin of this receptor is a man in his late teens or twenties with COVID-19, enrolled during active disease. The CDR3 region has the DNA TGTGCCAGTAGTGCAACAGTTAACTATGGCTACACCTTC. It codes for CASSATVNYGYTF.